The 17 T cell receptor beta chains listed next were all sequenced from one sample in a study of Ad26.COV2.S vaccination and SARS-CoV-2 variants. As to treatment: about 20 received Ad26.COV2.S at low or high dose, single or two shots; about 5 received placebo; per-sample allocation not given. Specimens were obtained on day 63 following the first vaccine or placebo injection. The repertoire was sequenced with immunoSEQ multiplex PCR; TCRdb's copy has only in-frame clones and lacks some. The sample shows about half a million clones, 80% to 90% of them seen only once. The sequencing used peripheral blood, collected in a trial of Ad26.COV2.S vaccine versus placebo. The receptors were sampled from a person between 18 and 65 years old who received the Ad26.COV2.S COVID-19 vaccine or a placebo.

This rearrangement joins TRBV19 to TRBJ2-7; a possible D gene is TRBD1 (6 bases). V was trimmed by 7 bases and J by 3 bases, leaving 13 bases between them. From germline, CDR1 is LNHDA and CDR2 SQIVND (reference sequence). This CDR3 has 13 residues. The CDR3 region is CASKETGHYEQYF. As DNA, the CDR3 is TGTGCCAGTAAGGAGACAGGCCACTACGAGCAGTACTTC. The full variable domain, completed using reference TRBV19 and TRBJ2-7, is DGGITQSPKYLFRKEGQNVTLSCEQNLNHDAMYWYRQDPGQGLRLIYYSQIVNDFQKGDIAEGYSVSREKKESFPLTVTSAQKNPTAFYLCASKETGHYEQYFGPGTRLTVT.

The V call is TRBV11-2, the J call TRBJ2-5, with TRBD2 matching over 8 bases. The length of the CDR3 is 17 residues. Trimming cost V 1 base and J 5 bases; bases outside gene matches: 12. Looked up from germline, CDR1 is SGHAT and CDR2 is FQNNGV. The CDR3 loop reads CASSLVVGLAGWETQYF. For the CDR3, the DNA is TGTGCCAGCAGCTTAGTTGTTGGTCTAGCGGGCTGGGAGACCCAGTACTTC.

The chain is built from TRBV27 and TRBJ1-6; TRBD1 matches at 8 bases. With V trimmed by 5 bases and J by 0 bases, 21 bases remained unmatched. CDR3 length equals 22 residues. Germline loops: CDR1 MNHEY, CDR2 SMNVEV (reference sequence). The CDR3 spells CASSPQGAGLFYGGSYNSPLHF. CDR3 nucleotide sequence: TGTGCCAGCAGTCCCCAGGGGGCTGGTTTGTTTTATGGTGGCTCCTATAATTCACCCCTCCACTTT.

The rearrangement uses TRBV28 and TRBJ1-1; D might be TRBD1 (6 bases). Per germline, CDR1 MDHEN and CDR2 SYDVKM. V lost 5 bases, J lost 6 bases, and 19 bases lay in between. The CDR3 has 15 residues. CDR3 nucleotides: TGTGCCAGCAGTCCCAGGGGAGTTGTTATCGCTGAAGCTTTCTTT. Protein: CASSPRGVVIAEAFF.

The chain combines TRBV29-1 with TRBJ2-1; 8 bases align to TRBD2. Germline-derived CDR1 and CDR2 are SQVTM and ANQGSEA. The junction had 7 bases not matched to a gene; V was cut back by 2 bases and J by 4 bases. The CDR3 length is 15 residues. This CDR3 is CSVEYSGRWYNEQFF. The DNA of the CDR3 is TGCAGCGTTGAATACAGCGGGAGATGGTACAATGAGCAGTTCTTC.

About this clone itself: Distinct nucleotide sequences in the sample also encode this CDR3. V gene TRBV18 combines with J gene TRBJ2-3; D gene uncertain. The CDR3 sequence is 13 residues long. The ends were cut back, 1 base at V and 2 bases at J, with 4 bases in the middle. Looked up from germline, CDR1 is KGHSH and CDR2 is LQKENI. The DNA of the CDR3 is TGTGCCAGCTCACCACGGGCCACAGATACGCAGTATTTT. It translates to CASSPRATDTQYF.

The rearrangement links TRBV28 to TRBJ2-1, with 11 bases identical to TRBD2. CDR3 length equals 15 residues. CDR1 MDHEN and CDR2 SYDVKM come from the germline V gene. V lost 2 bases and J lost 7; bases outside the gene matches: 4. CDR3 sequence: CASSLVLAGENEQFF. CDR3 in DNA: TGTGCCAGCAGTTTAGTACTAGCGGGAGAAAATGAGCAGTTCTTC.

Remarks on this clone: The same CDR3 is also encoded by other DNA sequences in this sample. This rearrangement joins TRBV2 to TRBJ2-7; D might be TRBD1 (5 bases). This CDR3 spans 12 amino acids. Germline V gene data show CDR1 as SNHLY and CDR2 as FYNNEI. Trimming shortened V by 4 bases and J by 4 bases, and 8 bases separated the two germline ends. The CDR3: CASSGGPYEQYF. Written as DNA, the CDR3 is TGTGCCAGCAGTGGGGGCCCGTACGAGCAGTACTTC. The full variable domain, its missing parts supplied by reference TRBV2 and TRBJ2-7, is EPEVTQTPSHQVTQMGQEVILRCVPISNHLYFYWYRQILGQKVEFLVSFYNNEISEKSEIFDDQFSVERPDGSNFTLKIRSTKLEDSAMYFCASSGGPYEQYFGPGTRLTVT.

The V and J genes are TRBV11-3 and TRBJ1-1; D not certain. The CDR3 spans 13 residues. Deletions cut 3 bases from V and 5 bases from J, with 10 bases between. CDR1 is SGHNT and CDR2 is YENEEA in the germline V gene. Here the CDR3 reads CASSFNWETEAFF. CDR3 in DNA: TGTGCCAGCAGCTTTAATTGGGAGACTGAAGCTTTCTTT.

The CDR3 DNA follows: TGCGCCAGCAGCTTGGGCAAACAGGATTACGAGCAGTACTTC. Amino acids: CASSLGKQDYEQYF. V usage is TRBV5-1 and J usage is TRBJ2-7; D is perhaps TRBD1 (5 bases). The CDR3 spans 14 residues. The germline V gene encodes CDR1 SGHRS and CDR2 YFSETQ. The V end was cut by 0 bases, the J end by 4 bases, with 11 bases between.

CDR3 sequence (DNA): TGTGCCAGCAGCTTGGTTGAACGTAACGGGCAGTACTTC. The encoded protein is CASSLVERNGQYF. The chain recombines TRBV5-6 with TRBJ2-7, with unresolved D. This CDR3 spans 13 amino acids. V lost 0 bases and J lost 9, with 13 bases in between. Germline values: CDR1 SGHDT, CDR2 YYEEEE. The complete variable domain, with remaining parts taken from reference TRBV5-6 and TRBJ2-7, reads DAGVTQSPTHLIKTRGQQVTLRCSPKSGHDTVSWYQQALGQGPQFIFQYYEEEERQRGNFPDRFSGHQFPNYSSELNVNALLLGDSALYLCASSLVERNGQYFGPGTRLTVT.

This sequence joins TRBV25-1 and TRBJ2-3; D possibly corresponds to TRBD1 (6 bases). The length of the CDR3 is 15 residues. Germline V lookup: CDR1 MGHDK, CDR2 SYGVNS. V was shortened by 8 bases and J by 2 bases, with 17 bases between the two germline ends. The CDR3 is CASARGQSLTDTQYF. DNA for the CDR3: TGTGCCAGCGCCCGCGGACAGTCACTCACAGATACGCAGTATTTT.

The chain combines TRBV7-3 with TRBJ2-3; 8 bases line up with TRBD2. V lost 5 bases, J lost 3 bases, and 4 bases stayed unmatched. Germline V gives CDR1 SGHTA, CDR2 FQGTGA. This CDR3 has 14 amino acids. The CDR3 protein is CASSLRLATDTQYF. Here the CDR3 DNA reads TGTGCCAGCAGCCTCCGACTAGCGACAGATACGCAGTATTTT.

The J gene is TRBJ1-6, the V gene TRBV2; D gene uncertain. Per germline, CDR1 SNHLY and CDR2 FYNNEI. V was shortened by 5 bases and J by 8 bases, with 4 bases between the two germline ends. This CDR3 region has 11 residues. CDR3 sequence: CASSNYSPLHF. The DNA for the CDR3 is TGTGCCAGCAGTAATTATTCACCCCTCCACTTT.

This chain links TRBV2 with TRBJ2-1; D remains ambiguous. The ends were cut back, 5 bases at V and 7 bases at J, with 15 bases in the middle. Germline CDR1 SNHLY, CDR2 FYNNEI. There are 14 residues in the CDR3. In nucleotides, the CDR3 is TGTGCCAGCAGTCCACTTCAGGCTTGGAATGAGCAGTTCTTC. Translation: CASSPLQAWNEQFF. Drawing the rest from reference TRBV2 and TRBJ2-1, the complete variable domain is EPEVTQTPSHQVTQMGQEVILRCVPISNHLYFYWYRQILGQKVEFLVSFYNNEISEKSEIFDDQFSVERPDGSNFTLKIRSTKLEDSAMYFCASSPLQAWNEQFFGPGTRLTVL.

The rearrangement links TRBV6-6 to TRBJ2-1; a weak D match, TRBD1 (6 bases). The V end lost 9 bases, the J end lost 10 bases, and 19 bases lay between the germline ends. The germline V gene has CDR1 MNHNY and CDR2 SVGAGI (reference sequence). This CDR3 has 13 amino acids. CDR3: CASDLQGIAEQFF. The CDR3, as DNA: TGTGCCAGTGATTTACAGGGAATTGCGGAGCAGTTCTTC.

This clone appeared a single time. The rearrangement uses TRBV30 and TRBJ2-1, with D maybe TRBD2 (6 bases). V was clipped by 3 bases and J by 0 bases, with 6 bases between them. This CDR3 is 13 amino acids long. Germline assignment: CDR1 GTSNPN and CDR2 SVGIG (reference sequence). CDR3 bases: TGTGCCTGGAGGGGGGGCTCCTACAATGAGCAGTTCTTC. Protein: CAWRGGSYNEQFF.